This T cell receptor (beta chain) was obtained from a study of blood T cell repertoires in COVID-19. Trimming cost V 6 bases and J 6 bases, with 21 bases left between them. Germline lookup yields CDR1 MDHEN and CDR2 SYDVKM. The CDR3 runs 17 residues. Authors' analysis steps: For nucleated cells, counts were estimated from reference gene primer amplification. Data came from immunoSEQ multiplex PCR; TCRdb stores just in-frame clones and leaves some out. V and J calls and clone size are those listed in that table; D and trimming were worked out from the DNA. The sample lists 100,000 or so clones; roughly nine tenths were seen once.

The receptor was isolated from a man under 40 in a cohort sampled during active COVID-19. What was sequenced was peripheral blood. The J gene is TRBJ1-6, the V gene TRBV28; tentatively, D is TRBD1 (5 bases). In DNA, the CDR3 is TGTGCCAGCAGGTCCTCAGACAGTAGAGTCGGTAATTCACCCCTCCACTTT. It encodes CASRSSDSRVGNSPLHF.